The 10 T cell receptor beta chains presented below share a single source sample, sequenced in a study of cytomegalovirus exposure and HLA in healthy donors. Primers: 60 Vbeta forward and 13 Jbeta reverse. Assay used: immunoSEQ multiplex PCR; TCRdb lists only in-frame clones, some missing. Counted here are about 130,000 clones, 70% to 85% occurring once; the ten biggest clones make up over 10%. The sample comprised PBMCs. The receptors here all came from a woman aged 40 to 49 in good health and CMV-seropositive.

V gene TRBV13 combines with J gene TRBJ2-7; 9 bases are shared with TRBD2. V gave up 1 base and J gave up 5 bases; unmatched junction bases: 9. Germline V gene data show CDR1 as PRHDT and CDR2 as FYEKMQ (reference sequence). The CDR3 loop spans 16 amino acids. CDR3 nucleotides: TGTGCCAGCAGCTTAGTTGCGGGAGGGGTAATGAACGAGCAGTACTTC. Its protein is CASSLVAGGVMNEQYF. Using reference TRBV13 and TRBJ2-7 for the parts outside the CDR3, the full variable domain is AAGVIQSPRHLIKEKRETATLKCYPIPRHDTVYWYQQGPGQDPQFLISFYEKMQSDKGSIPDRFSAQQFSDYHSELNMSSLELGDSALYFCASSLVAGGVMNEQYFGPGTRLTVT.

This clone is labeled medium-sized. The chain joins TRBV4-1 to TRBJ2-1, with 7 bases that match TRBD2. This CDR3 has 15 amino acids. Trimming took 0 bases from V and 4 from J; bases not matched to a gene: 3. Germline V gene lookup returns CDR1 MGHRA and CDR2 YSYEKL. The CDR3 region is CASSQEREFYNEQFF. CDR3 in DNA: TGCGCCAGCAGCCAAGAGCGGGAGTTTTACAATGAGCAGTTCTTC.

The CDR3 here is CASSSPGQINTGELFF. CDR3 in DNA: TGTGCCAGCAGTTCCCCGGGACAGATAAACACCGGGGAGCTGTTTTTT. The chain links TRBV28 to TRBJ2-2, with 7 nucleotides matching TRBD1. CDR1 is MDHEN and CDR2 is SYDVKM in the germline V gene. V was pared by 4 bases and J by 2 bases, with 7 bases of the junction left unmatched. CDR3 size: 16 residues.

This clone was detected only a few times. This sample also contains other DNA sequences that code for the same CDR3. The chain couples TRBV18 to TRBJ2-1; 9 bases line up with TRBD1. Germline loops: CDR1 KGHSH, CDR2 LQKENI. The CDR3 is 15 amino acids. V was pared by 0 bases and J by 4 bases, with 1 base of the junction left unmatched. CDR3 nucleotide sequence: TGTGCCAGCTCACCACCGGACAGGGGATACAATGAGCAGTTCTTC. Its protein product is CASSPPDRGYNEQFF.

The J gene is TRBJ2-1, the V gene TRBV27; D perhaps matches TRBD2 (6 bases). Germline V CDR1 and CDR2: MNHEY, SMNVEV (reference sequence). This CDR3 has 15 residues. V shed 7 bases and J shed 0 bases, with 13 bases lying between them. The CDR3 here is CASKLALSSYNEQFF. The CDR3 nucleotides are TGTGCCAGCAAGCTAGCGCTAAGCTCCTACAATGAGCAGTTCTTC.

The chain carries TRBV27 and TRBJ2-7; TRBD2 matches at 9 bases. CDR3 length: 15 amino acids. The trim removed 6 bases at V and 0 bases at J, leaving 6 bases unmatched. Germline-derived CDR1 and CDR2 are MNHEY and SMNVEV (reference sequence). The CDR3 nucleotides read TGTGCCAGCAGCTTTAGCGGGAGAGGCTCCTACGAGCAGTACTTC. Its protein is CASSFSGRGSYEQYF.

The chain carries TRBV27 and TRBJ2-7, with 9 positions matching TRBD2. Germline assignment: CDR1 MNHEY and CDR2 SMNVEV (reference sequence). CDR3 length: 15 residues. V gave up 4 bases and J gave up 3 bases; unmatched junction bases: 7. The CDR3 sequence: CASSSGLAYIYEQYF. CDR3 sequence (DNA): TGTGCCAGCAGTTCAGGACTAGCGTATATCTACGAGCAGTACTTC.

The J gene is TRBJ1-6, the V gene TRBV5-6; 8 positions match TRBD1. Germline V lookup: CDR1 SGHDT, CDR2 YYEEEE. The J segment lost 5 bases and the V segment lost 0 bases, leaving 4 bases of the junction unmatched. The CDR3 sequence is 16 residues long. Here the CDR3 reads CASSLDRGNNNSPLHF. CDR3 nucleotides: TGTGCCAGCAGCTTGGACAGGGGGAACAATAATTCACCCCTCCACTTT.

The chain carries TRBV27 and TRBJ2-7, with D perhaps matching TRBD2 (5 bases). V was trimmed by 5 bases and J by 3 bases, leaving 11 bases between them. The CDR3 covers 13 residues. The germline gives CDR1 MNHEY, CDR2 SMNVEV (reference sequence). For the CDR3, the DNA is TGTGCCAGCAGTACTAGTAGCGTCTACGAGCAGTACTTC. Translation gives CASSTSSVYEQYF.

This clone was recorded a few times. V and J are TRBV6-5 and TRBJ1-2; 7 nucleotides agree with TRBD1. Germline V gene lookup returns CDR1 MNHEY and CDR2 SVGAGI. This CDR3 has 13 amino acids. Trimming took 2 bases from V and 4 from J; bases not matched to a gene: 1. CDR3 sequence (DNA): TGTGCCAGCAGTTACGAGGGGGCCTATGGCTACACCTTC. Residues: CASSYEGAYGYTF.